This T cell receptor beta chain was found in a study of blood T cells in healthy people across ages. General study results and limits: Conclusively comparing naive with antigen-experienced cells was impossible with unsorted PBMCs. In long-lived donors, naive CD4+ cell counts and diversity exceeded those of aged donors.

Germline values: CDR1 SNHLY, CDR2 FYNNEI. Trimming removed 4 bases at V and 0 bases at J, with 13 bases between. The CDR3 is 16 residues long. With respect to this clonotype: Its antigen is currently unknown.

A J-beta primer mix and a sample-barcoded 5' primer were used in a second PCR of roughly 7 to 12 cycles. TCRdb processed the 5' RACE reads anew with MiXCR; each CDR3 protein has one entry. The profile covers 650,000 to 950,000 distinct CDR3 sequences, with around 42% appearing a single time and roughly 19% taken by the ten largest. Samples each yielded at least 5 micrograms of total RNA. This chain uses TRBV2 with TRBJ2-4; D is possibly TRBD2 (6 bases). This receptor was obtained from a man between 60 and 75 years old in good health. The sequencing input was blood. CDR3 bases: TGTGCCAGCAGTGGTAGCGGAACAGGAGCCAAAAACATTCAGTACTTC. Its translation is CASSGSGTGAKNIQYF.